Following are 28 T cell receptor beta chains from one sample sequenced in a study of cytomegalovirus exposure and HLA in healthy donors. PCR involved 60 Vbeta and 13 Jbeta primers. Produced via immunoSEQ multiplex PCR; TCRdb's table is partial and in-frame only. This table holds 150,000 to 200,000 clones, 80% to 85% found once. The material sequenced was PBMCs. Source of these receptors: a woman between 40 and 55 years old in good health and CMV-seronegative.

The chain combines TRBV5-4 with TRBJ2-5; D gene ambiguous. CDR1 SGHNT and CDR2 YYREEE come from the germline V gene (reference sequence). V was pared by 4 bases and J by 4 bases, with 11 bases between. CDR3 length: 13 amino acids. CDR3 nucleotide sequence: TGTGCCAGCAGCCCAGTCTCGGGAGAGACCCAGTACTTC. Protein sequence: CASSPVSGETQYF.

The rearrangement joins TRBV30 to TRBJ1-1, with 9 positions matching TRBD1. The CDR3 extends over 14 amino acids. CDR1 is GTSNPN and CDR2 is SVGIG in the germline V gene (reference sequence). Trimming took 4 bases from V and 8 from J; bases not matched to a gene: 11. The CDR3 sequence: CAWTLRTGVGEAFF. CDR3 sequence (DNA): TGTGCCTGGACCTTGAGGACAGGGGTTGGCGAAGCTTTCTTT.

There are a few counts of this clone. The chain joins TRBV11-3 to TRBJ1-5, with 8 positions matching TRBD1. The V and J ends lost 5 bases and 6 bases, in that order; junction bases with no gene match: 6. The CDR3 loop spans 14 amino acids. The V gene's germline CDR1 is SGHNT and CDR2 YENEEA. This CDR3 is CASSRTGSRQPQHF. The DNA of the CDR3 is TGTGCCAGCAGCCGGACAGGGTCCCGTCAGCCCCAGCATTTT.

The rearrangement joins TRBV30 to TRBJ2-2, with D perhaps TRBD2 (6 bases). Germline V lookup: CDR1 GTSNPN, CDR2 SVGIG (reference sequence). This CDR3 contains 14 residues. V gave up 4 bases and J gave up 4 bases, with 13 bases separating them. CDR3 in amino acids: CAWTGGPVTGELFF. The CDR3 DNA sequence: TGTGCCTGGACCGGAGGGCCGGTCACCGGGGAGCTGTTTTTT.

This clone was seen a handful of times. The rearrangement joins TRBV7-8 to TRBJ2-2; D perhaps matches TRBD2 (6 bases). The germline CDR1 and CDR2 sequences are SGHVS and FQNEAQ. The CDR3 totals 16 residues. Trimming took 5 bases from V and 4 from J, leaving 17 bases between them. DNA of the CDR3: TGTGCCAGCAGCCCCGGGACTCTGGAGGGCACCGGGGAGCTGTTTTTT. Encoded protein: CASSPGTLEGTGELFF.

The chain carries TRBV12-5 and TRBJ1-5, with 7 bases lining up with TRBD1. This CDR3 spans 15 amino acids. Germline CDR1 is LGHNT and CDR2 is FRNRAP. V trimming: 4 bases; J trimming: 2 bases; junction bases outside the gene matches: 5. As DNA, the CDR3 is TGTGCTAGTGGTTCTACAGGGGCTGGCAATCAGCCCCAGCATTTT. Its protein product is CASGSTGAGNQPQHF.

This chain uses TRBV19 with TRBJ2-2; 7 nucleotides match TRBD1. The V and J ends lost 9 bases and 6 bases, in that order; junction bases with no gene match: 10. Germline CDR1 and CDR2: LNHDA and SQIVND (reference sequence). The CDR3 contains 14 residues. The CDR3 nucleotides read TGTGCCAGCCGGAATACAGGGGCACCCGGGGAGCTGTTTTTT. Protein sequence: CASRNTGAPGELFF.

The V gene is TRBV29-1, the J gene TRBJ2-7, with a weak D call TRBD2 (5 bases). The CDR3 contains 11 residues. The germline V gene encodes CDR1 SQVTM and CDR2 ANQGSEA. V dropped 4 bases and J dropped 6 bases, with 10 bases sitting between them. The CDR3 reads CSVGRGLEQYF. The CDR3 nucleotides read TGCAGCGTTGGACGAGGGCTCGAGCAGTACTTC.

The rearrangement links TRBV10-3 to TRBJ1-2; possibly TRBD1 for D (5 bases). Deletions cut 2 bases from V and 5 bases from J, with 18 bases between. The CDR3 contains 16 residues. The germline gives CDR1 ENHRY, CDR2 SYGVKD. The CDR3 DNA reads TGTGCCATCAGTGAGGTGGCGAGCGGGGGGGGTTATGGCTACACCTTC. Its protein product is CAISEVASGGGYGYTF.

CDR3 sequence reads: CASSSVDRAKYEQYF. CDR3 nucleotide sequence: TGTGCCAGCAGCTCCGTCGACAGGGCAAAGTACGAGCAGTACTTC. The V and J genes are TRBV5-6 and TRBJ2-7, with TRBD1 identical over 7 bases. CDR1 and CDR2 from the germline V gene are SGHDT and YYEEEE. V trimming: 3 bases; J trimming: 4 bases; junction bases outside the gene matches: 10. The CDR3 loop spans 15 amino acids.

V and J are TRBV19 and TRBJ1-4; D unresolved. This CDR3 region has 14 residues. Germline V gene data show CDR1 as LNHDA and CDR2 as SQIVND (reference sequence). V lost 3 bases and J lost 2, with 7 bases in between. The CDR3 bases are TGTGCCAGTAGTATTGAACAGACTAATGAAAAACTGTTTTTT. Translating gives CASSIEQTNEKLFF.

This clone was detected a few times. The rearrangement uses TRBV4-3 and TRBJ1-6; D gene ambiguous. Per the germline V gene, CDR1 is LGHNA and CDR2 is YSLEER. CDR3 length: 16 amino acids. Trimming shortened V by 0 bases and J by 5 bases, and 11 bases separated the two germline ends. As DNA, the CDR3 is TGCGCCAGCAGCCAAGACAGAGACTATGATAATTCACCCCTCCACTTT. Translating gives CASSQDRDYDNSPLHF.

This clone has only one observation. V gene TRBV6-5 combines with J gene TRBJ1-4; the match to TRBD1 covers 10 bases. V was pared by 4 bases and J by 5 bases, with 4 bases of the junction left unmatched. This CDR3 contains 15 residues. Germline CDR1 MNHEY, CDR2 SVGAGI. CDR3 sequence: CASSFRTGGNEKLFF. The CDR3 coding sequence is TGTGCCAGCAGTTTTCGGACAGGGGGGAATGAAAAACTGTTTTTT.

This chain links TRBV5-4 with TRBJ2-2, with 8 bases aligning to TRBD2. Germline values: CDR1 SGHNT, CDR2 YYREEE (reference sequence). The CDR3 consists of 16 residues. V lost 0 bases and J lost 1; bases outside the gene matches: 2. The CDR3 sequence: CASSLGREENTGELFF. CDR3 nucleotide sequence: TGTGCCAGCAGCTTGGGGCGGGAGGAGAACACCGGGGAGCTGTTTTTT.

The rearrangement uses TRBV30 and TRBJ2-5; TRBD2 aligns across 7 bases. The CDR3 consists of 16 residues. V gave up 4 bases and J gave up 3 bases; unmatched junction bases: 14. CDR1 is GTSNPN and CDR2 is SVGIG in the germline V gene (reference sequence). DNA of the CDR3: TGTGCCTGGACCGAAAAGAGGAGGGCGGGAGAAGAGACCCAGTACTTC. Translation: CAWTEKRRAGEETQYF.

The chain employs TRBV11-3 and TRBJ1-2; a possible D gene is TRBD1 (6 bases). V was trimmed by 2 bases and J by 11 bases, leaving 9 bases between them. The germline CDR1 and CDR2 sequences are SGHNT and YENEEA. The CDR3 runs 11 residues. The CDR3 DNA sequence: TGTGCCAGCAGCTTATTAGGGGGTTACACCTTC. Translating it yields CASSLLGGYTF. The full variable domain, completed using reference TRBV11-3 and TRBJ1-2, is EAGVVQSPRYKIIEKKQPVAFWCNPISGHNTLYWYLQNLGQGPELLIRYENEEAVDDSQLPKDRFSAERLKGVDSTLKIQPAELGDSAVYLCASSLLGGYTFGSGTRLTVV.

This clone showed up just a few times. The rearrangement links TRBV2 to TRBJ2-2, with TRBD2 as a possible D gene (7 bases). The length of the CDR3 is 14 residues. Germline V gives CDR1 SNHLY, CDR2 FYNNEI. Trimming stripped 6 bases from V and 7 bases from J, with 15 bases between. CDR3 nucleotides: TGTGCCAGCAGGGGGGCGGGAGATATCGGGGAGCTGTTTTTT. It translates to CASRGAGDIGELFF.

The V gene is TRBV27, the J gene TRBJ1-4; 9 nucleotides agree with TRBD1. Germline CDR1 MNHEY, CDR2 SMNVEV (reference sequence). With 6 bases clipped from V and 8 bases from J, the junction kept 7 bases outside the gene matches. The CDR3 is made up of 14 amino acids. CDR3 nucleotides: TGTGCCAGCAGGACCGGGACAGGGAGGGAAAAACTGTTTTTT. The encoded protein is CASRTGTGREKLFF.

This rearrangement joins TRBV9 to TRBJ2-3, with D perhaps matching TRBD2 (5 bases). Germline V CDR1 and CDR2: SGDLS, YYNGEE. Trimming stripped 0 bases from V and 2 bases from J, with 10 bases between. The CDR3 has 15 amino acids. This CDR3 reads CASSVGGLYTDTQYF. The DNA for the CDR3 is TGTGCCAGCAGCGTAGGAGGACTCTACACAGATACGCAGTATTTT.

The gene calls are TRBV6-5 and TRBJ1-2, with D possibly TRBD1 on 6 matching bases. Germline V gene lookup returns CDR1 MNHEY and CDR2 SVGAGI. There are 14 residues in the CDR3. V lost 2 bases to trimming and J lost 3 bases, with 10 bases between them. The CDR3 coding sequence is TGTGCCAGCAGTTACGGGGGCCGGGACTATGGCTACACCTTC. Its translation is CASSYGGRDYGYTF.

This clone showed up just once. The J gene is TRBJ2-7, the V gene TRBV7-2; TRBD2 might be the D (5 bases). The CDR3 loop spans 15 amino acids. V gave up 1 base and J gave up 0 bases, with 10 bases separating them. The germline V gene encodes CDR1 SGHTA and CDR2 FQGNSA. The CDR3 region is CASSLGASSSYEQYF. In nucleotides, the CDR3 is TGTGCCAGCAGCTTAGGGGCTAGCAGCTCCTACGAGCAGTACTTC.

This sequence joins TRBV6-5 and TRBJ1-1; D perhaps matches TRBD1 (5 bases). The length of the CDR3 is 13 residues. Germline CDR1 reads MNHEY; CDR2 reads SVGAGI. V was pared by 10 bases and J by 6 bases, with 18 bases between. CDR3 coding DNA: TGTGCCACAGTCCGCGGGGGTGGCGCTGAAGCTTTCTTT. Encoded protein: CATVRGGGAEAFF.

The chain carries TRBV25-1 and TRBJ1-2, with D perhaps TRBD1 (6 bases). V lost 4 bases and J lost 8, with 14 bases in between. In germline, CDR1 is MGHDK, CDR2 SYGVNS. The CDR3 extends over 13 amino acids. The CDR3 loop is CASSGRTVGGYTF. As DNA, the CDR3 is TGTGCCAGCAGTGGCCGGACAGTCGGGGGCTACACCTTC.

The gene calls are TRBV15 and TRBJ1-5; a weak D match, TRBD1 (5 bases). V lost 5 bases, J lost 5 bases, and 16 bases lay in between. This CDR3 contains 15 residues. Per the germline V gene, CDR1 is LNHNV and CDR2 is YYDKDF (reference sequence). Here the CDR3 DNA reads TGTGCCACCAGCGGACGAACAGGACGGGATCAGCCCCAGCATTTT. It encodes CATSGRTGRDQPQHF. Full variable domain (missing parts from reference TRBV15 and TRBJ1-5): DAMVIQNPRYQVTQFGKPVTLSCSQTLNHNVMYWYQQKSSQAPKLLFHYYDKDFNNEADTPDNFQSRRPNTSFCFLDIRSPGLGDTAMYLCATSGRTGRDQPQHFGDGTRLSIL.

The genes are TRBV6-4 and TRBJ1-2; 7 bases map to TRBD1. Germline CDR1 and CDR2: MRHNA and SNTAGT. The CDR3 extends over 15 amino acids. Unmatched junction bases numbered 6, after V lost 3 bases and J lost 2 bases. The CDR3 DNA reads TGTGCCAGCAGTGAGCACGGGACAGCGAACTATGGCTACACCTTC. Encoded protein: CASSEHGTANYGYTF.

The chain has TRBV18 and TRBJ2-7; D is possibly TRBD1 (5 bases). CDR1 and CDR2 (germline): KGHSH, LQKENI. The germline V and J ends were trimmed by 4 bases and 1 base, with 17 bases remaining between them. CDR3 length equals 16 residues. The CDR3 DNA sequence: TGTGCCAGCTCACTTAGGACAAGCGATACTTCCTACGAGCAGTACTTC. It is translated as CASSLRTSDTSYEQYF.

The chain has TRBV15 and TRBJ2-1; D unresolved. Trimming removed 0 bases from V and 12 bases from J, with 18 bases in between. Germline CDR1 reads LNHNV; CDR2 reads YYDKDF (reference sequence). The CDR3 is made up of 15 amino acids. As DNA, the CDR3 is TGTGCCACCAGCAGAGATAATGCGGAGCCTCGTGGGCAGTTCTTC. Translated, it gives CATSRDNAEPRGQFF.

The genes are TRBV29-1 and TRBJ2-5; 10 positions match TRBD1. The J call may be in error: the DNA end matches TRBJ2-7 better. This CDR3 has 13 amino acids. Germline loops: CDR1 SQVTM, CDR2 ANQGSEA. CDR3: CSVGGQGSYEQYF. The CDR3 DNA reads as TGCAGCGTTGGGGGACAGGGGTCGTACGAGCAGTACTTC.